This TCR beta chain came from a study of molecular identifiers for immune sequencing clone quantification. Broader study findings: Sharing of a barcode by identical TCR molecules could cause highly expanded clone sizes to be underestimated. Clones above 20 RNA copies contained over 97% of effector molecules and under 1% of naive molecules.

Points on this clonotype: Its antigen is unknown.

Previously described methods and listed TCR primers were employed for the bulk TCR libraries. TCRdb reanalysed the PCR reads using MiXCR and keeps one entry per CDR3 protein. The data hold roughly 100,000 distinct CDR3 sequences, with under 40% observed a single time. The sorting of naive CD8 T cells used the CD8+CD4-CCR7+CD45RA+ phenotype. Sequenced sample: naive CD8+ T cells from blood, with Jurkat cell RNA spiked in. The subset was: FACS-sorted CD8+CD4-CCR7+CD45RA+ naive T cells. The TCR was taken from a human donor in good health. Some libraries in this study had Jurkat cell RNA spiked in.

CDR3 protein: CASSDTDRAYSPLHF. The CDR3 nucleotides read TGTGCCAGCAGCGATACCGACAGGGCTTATTCACCCCTCCACTTT. The chain is built from TRBV9 and TRBJ1-6; 7 bases are a match to TRBD1. This CDR3 is built from 15 residues. Germline loops: CDR1 SGDLS, CDR2 YYNGEE. V was pared by 3 bases and J by 8 bases, with 8 bases of the junction left unmatched. Combining the CDR3 with reference TRBV9 and TRBJ1-6 gives the whole variable domain DSGVTQTPKHLITATGQRVTLRCSPRSGDLSVYWYQQSLDQGLQFLIQYYNGEERAKGNILERFSAQQFPDLHSELNLSSLELGDSALYFCASSDTDRAYSPLHFGNGTRLTVT.